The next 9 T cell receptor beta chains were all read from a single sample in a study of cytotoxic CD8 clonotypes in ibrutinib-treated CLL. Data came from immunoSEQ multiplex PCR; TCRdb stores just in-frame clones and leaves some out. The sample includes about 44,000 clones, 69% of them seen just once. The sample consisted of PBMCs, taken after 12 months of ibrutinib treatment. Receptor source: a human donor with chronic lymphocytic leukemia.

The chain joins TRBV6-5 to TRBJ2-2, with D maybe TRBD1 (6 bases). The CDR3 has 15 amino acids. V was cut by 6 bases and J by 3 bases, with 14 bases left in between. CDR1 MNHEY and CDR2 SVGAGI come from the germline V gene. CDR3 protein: CASRQQGSYTGELFF. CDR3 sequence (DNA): TGTGCCAGCAGGCAACAGGGAAGTTACACCGGGGAGCTGTTTTTT.

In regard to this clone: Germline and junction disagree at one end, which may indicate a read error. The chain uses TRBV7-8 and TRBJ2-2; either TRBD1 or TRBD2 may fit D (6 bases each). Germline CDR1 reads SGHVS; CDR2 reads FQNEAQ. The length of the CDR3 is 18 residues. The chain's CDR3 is CASSLQGRTSSGAGELFF. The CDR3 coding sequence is TGTGCCAGCAGCTTACAGGGGAGGACCTCGTCTGGGGCCGGAGAGCTGTTTTTT. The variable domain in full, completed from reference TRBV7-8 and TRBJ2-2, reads GAGVSQSPRYKVAKRGQDVALRCDPISGHVSLFWYQQALGQGPEFLTYFQNEAQLDKSGLPSDRFFAERPEGSVSTLKIQRTQQEDSAVYLCASSLQGRTSSGAGELFFGEGSRLTVL.

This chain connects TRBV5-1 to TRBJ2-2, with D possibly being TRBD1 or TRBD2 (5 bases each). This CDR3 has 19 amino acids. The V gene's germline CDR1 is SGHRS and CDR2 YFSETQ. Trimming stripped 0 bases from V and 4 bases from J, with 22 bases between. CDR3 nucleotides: TGCGCCAGCAGCTTGGCCTGGGTCAGAAGAGGGACGGGCACCGGGGAGCTGTTTTTT. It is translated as CASSLAWVRRGTGTGELFF.

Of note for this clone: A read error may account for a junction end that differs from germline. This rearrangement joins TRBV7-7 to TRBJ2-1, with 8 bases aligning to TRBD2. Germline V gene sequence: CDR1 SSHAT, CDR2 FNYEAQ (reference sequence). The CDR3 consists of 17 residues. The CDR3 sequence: CASSLSYSGGAGNEQFF. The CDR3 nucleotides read TGTGCTAGCAGCTTAAGTTATTCCGGGGGGGCCGGGAATGAGCAGTTCTTC.

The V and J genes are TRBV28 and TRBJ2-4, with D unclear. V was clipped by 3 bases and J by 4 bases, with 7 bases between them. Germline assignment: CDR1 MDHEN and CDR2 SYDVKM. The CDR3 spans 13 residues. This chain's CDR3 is CASSLHTKNIQYF. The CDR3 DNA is TGTGCCAGCAGTTTGCACACGAAAAACATTCAGTACTTC.

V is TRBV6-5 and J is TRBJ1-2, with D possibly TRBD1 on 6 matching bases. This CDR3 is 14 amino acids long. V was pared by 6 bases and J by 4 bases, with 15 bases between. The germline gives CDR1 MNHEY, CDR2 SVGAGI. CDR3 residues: CASRPPGQSYGYTF. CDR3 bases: TGTGCCAGCAGACCTCCGGGACAAAGCTATGGCTACACCTTC.

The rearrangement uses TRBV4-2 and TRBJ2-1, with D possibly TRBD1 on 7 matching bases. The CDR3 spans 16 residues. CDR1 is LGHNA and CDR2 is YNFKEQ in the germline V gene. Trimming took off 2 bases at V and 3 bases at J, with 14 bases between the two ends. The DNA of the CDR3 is TGTGCCAGCAGCCAATTGTATCAGGGGGGCTACAATGAGCAGTTCTTC. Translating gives CASSQLYQGGYNEQFF.

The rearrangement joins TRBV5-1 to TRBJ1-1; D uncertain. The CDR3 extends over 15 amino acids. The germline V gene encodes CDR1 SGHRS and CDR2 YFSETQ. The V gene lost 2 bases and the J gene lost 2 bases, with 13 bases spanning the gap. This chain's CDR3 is CASSFSLGGNTEAFF. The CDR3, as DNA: TGCGCCAGCAGCTTTTCCCTCGGCGGAAACACTGAAGCTTTCTTT.

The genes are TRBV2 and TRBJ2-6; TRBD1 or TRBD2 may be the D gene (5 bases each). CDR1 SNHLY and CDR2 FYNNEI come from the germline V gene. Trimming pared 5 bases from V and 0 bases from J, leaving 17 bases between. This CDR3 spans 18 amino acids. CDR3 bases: TGTGCCAGCAGTTTTGGTCCGGGACGTTACTCTGGGGCCAACGTCCTGACTTTC. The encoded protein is CASSFGPGRYSGANVLTF.